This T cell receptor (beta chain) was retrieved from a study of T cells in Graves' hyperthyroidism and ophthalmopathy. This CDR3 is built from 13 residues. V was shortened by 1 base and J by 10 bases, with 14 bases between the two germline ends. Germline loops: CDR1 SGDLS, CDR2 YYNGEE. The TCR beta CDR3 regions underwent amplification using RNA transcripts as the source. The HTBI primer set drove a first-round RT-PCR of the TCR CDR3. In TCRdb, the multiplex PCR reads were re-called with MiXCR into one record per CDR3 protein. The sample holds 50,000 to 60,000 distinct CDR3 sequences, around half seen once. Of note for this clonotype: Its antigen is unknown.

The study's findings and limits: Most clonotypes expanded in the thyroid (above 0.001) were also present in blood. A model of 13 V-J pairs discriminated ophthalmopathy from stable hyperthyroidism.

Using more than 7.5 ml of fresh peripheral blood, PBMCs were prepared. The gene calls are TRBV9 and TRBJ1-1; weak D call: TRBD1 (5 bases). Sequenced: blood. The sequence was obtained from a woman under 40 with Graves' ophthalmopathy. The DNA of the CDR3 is TGTGCCAGCAGCGTACCGGGACTAGCGGGAGCTTTCTTT. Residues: CASSVPGLAGAFF.